This T cell receptor beta chain was obtained from a study of blood T cell repertoires in COVID-19 (dated by TCRdb to 2019 to 2021). In the study overall: The collaborator samples originated in the United States, Italy and Spain and spanned the acute and convalescent phases of COVID-19. The prospective study material was composed of cDNA or gDNA derived from T cells, B-cell-depleted T cells, or PBMCs. Subjects who had been exposed to COVID-19, were actively infected with it, or had recovered from it provided the deeply sampled blood TCRbeta repertoires that made up the dataset. The repertoires were released in a freely available public database intended as a resource for research on the immune response to SARS-CoV-2. Samples were obtained from the ongoing ImmuneRACE study (first 160 participants) and from some 1,200 subjects provided by 6 global collaborators. The sample metadata nearly always contained a de-identified subject ID, COVID-19 status, age in years and sex. Where available, HLA class I and class II types were obtained from metadata supplied by the sample provider rather than from assay-based typing. What the study reported, not specific to this receptor: The quantity of clinical and demographic metadata differed by source and by participant and was supplied without curation.

Collaborating institutions collected whole blood in K2EDTA tubes following their own protocols. For TCRbeta analysis, collaborator samples were shipped as frozen whole blood, as isolated PBMCs, or as DNA extracted from either sample type. TCRbeta CDR3 regions were amplified from genomic DNA by means of the immunoSEQ Assay, a bias-controlled multiplex PCR. Concerning the study's data processing: Within the assay, amplification of reference gene primers was used to estimate how many nucleated cells each sample contained. To quantify the absolute abundance of each unique TCRbeta CDR3 rearrangement, sequence reads were collapsed and filtered. For each sample, productive Simpson clonality was calculated as the square root of Simpson's diversity index across productive rearrangements. The source is immuneACCESS, and TCRdb retained only in-frame sequences with V and J called. Part of the clones is not carried over; for the studies checked, unresolved V genes explain less than half of this, and the remainder is unexplained. That table is the source of V, J and clone size, and D and trimming were worked out from the DNA. The sample contains fewer than 200,000 clones, approximately 92% of them found a single time. The ten top clones hold roughly 5% of the sample.

With respect to this clone: This clone's antigen is unknown. No much larger clone exists at a distance of one base, and base qualities are not known.

V is cut back by 9 bases and J by 1 base, with 8 bases in the junction unmatched. The CDR3 contains 15 residues, cysteine and phenylalanine counted. This entry keeps only the CDR3 DNA: 45 bases, framed from base 1. The germline V gene provides CDR1 SNHLY and CDR2 FYNNEI. The chain couples TRBV2 to TRBJ1-1; the central 10 bases match TRBD1. The source of this sequence is a woman aged 45-65 years with acute or convalescent COVID-19. The specimen sequenced was peripheral blood. CDR3 sequence: CASLGTGDPNTEAFF. The DNA sequence is as follows: TGTGCCAGTCTCGGGACAGGGGACCCGAACACTGAAGCTTTCTTT.